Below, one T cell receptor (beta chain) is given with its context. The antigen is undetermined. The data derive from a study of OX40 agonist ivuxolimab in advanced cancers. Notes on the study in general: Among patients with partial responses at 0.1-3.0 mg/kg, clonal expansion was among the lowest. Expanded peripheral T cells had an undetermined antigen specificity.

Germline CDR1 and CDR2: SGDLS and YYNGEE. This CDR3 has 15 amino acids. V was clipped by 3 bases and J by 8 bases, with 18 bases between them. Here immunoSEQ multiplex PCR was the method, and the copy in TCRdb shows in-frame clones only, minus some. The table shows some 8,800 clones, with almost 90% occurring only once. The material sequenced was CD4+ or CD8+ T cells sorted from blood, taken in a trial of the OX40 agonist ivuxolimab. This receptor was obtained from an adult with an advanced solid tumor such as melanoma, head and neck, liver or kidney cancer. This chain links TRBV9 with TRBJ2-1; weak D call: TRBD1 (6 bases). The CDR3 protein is CASSGSKGTTDEQFF. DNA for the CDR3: TGTGCCAGCAGCGGATCAAAAGGGACAACTGATGAGCAGTTCTTC.